The 27 T cell receptor beta chains below come from one sample, sequenced in a study of T-cell reconstitution after alpha-beta-depleted transplantation in children. The TCRbeta library was prepared with unique molecular identifiers. One entry per CDR3 protein, called by TCRdb with MiXCR from the PCR reads. The data contain approximately 88,000 distinct CDR3 sequences, more than 9% of them singletons. This material consisted of PBMCs from the stem cell graft donor, taken from the stem cell graft. These receptors all stem from a human donor who donated a stem cell graft to a child with inherited bone marrow failure.

In this sample, this clonotype turned up many times. The chain uses TRBV7-9 and TRBJ1-1; D is perhaps TRBD1 (5 bases). Germline CDR1 reads SEHNR; CDR2 reads FQNEAQ (reference sequence). The CDR3 contains 15 residues. Trimming took 5 bases from V and 5 from J, leaving 18 bases between them. CDR3 loop: CASSGPGTVTTEAFF. Here the CDR3 DNA reads TGTGCCAGCAGCGGACCCGGGACCGTAACAACTGAAGCTTTCTTT.

This clonotype occurred many times. This rearrangement joins TRBV27 to TRBJ2-5; TRBD2 aligns across 12 bases. CDR3 length equals 18 residues. V dropped 9 bases and J dropped 5; count of bases not matched to a gene: 19. Germline V lookup: CDR1 MNHEY, CDR2 SMNVEV (reference sequence). CDR3 in DNA: TGTGCCAGTTCGCCCGGTCTGCTAGCGGGAGGGCCCGGGGAGACCCAGTACTTC. It yields the protein CASSPGLLAGGPGETQYF.

This clonotype was counted many times. The chain has TRBV10-3 and TRBJ1-5, with a tentative D call TRBD1 (6 bases). This CDR3 is 13 amino acids long. The germline CDR1 and CDR2 sequences are ENHRY and SYGVKD. V was pared by 2 bases and J by 7 bases, with 9 bases between. DNA for the CDR3: TGTGCCATCAGTGAGATAGACAGGCAGCCCCAGCATTTT. Amino acids: CAISEIDRQPQHF.

This clonotype was recorded a few times. This chain joins TRBV7-9 and TRBJ2-7, with 10 positions matching TRBD1. V shed 3 bases, J shed 5 bases, and the junction held 7 bases outside the gene matches. The CDR3 runs 15 residues. Germline CDR1 and CDR2: SEHNR and FQNEAQ (reference sequence). CDR3: CASSFTGTGDDEQYF. In DNA form, the CDR3 reads TGTGCCAGCAGCTTCACCGGGACAGGGGACGACGAGCAGTACTTC.

This clonotype was counted many times. This chain uses TRBV9 with TRBJ2-7, with 15 positions matching TRBD2. Germline CDR1 and CDR2: SGDLS and YYNGEE. This CDR3 comprises 16 residues. The junction had 10 bases not matched to a gene; V was cut back by 5 bases and J by 7 bases. The chain's CDR3 is CASSEGLAGGPLEQYF. CDR3 bases: TGTGCCAGCAGTGAGGGACTAGCGGGAGGCCCCCTTGAGCAGTACTTC.

The rearrangement uses TRBV4-3 and TRBJ1-4, with a tentative D call TRBD1 (6 bases). CDR3 length: 16 amino acids. The germline CDR1 and CDR2 sequences are LGHNA and YSLEER. Trimming stripped 3 bases from V and 0 bases from J, with 11 bases between. CDR3 amino acids: CASSQLTGSTNEKLFF. Here the CDR3 DNA reads TGCGCCAGCAGCCAGTTGACAGGCTCAACTAATGAAAAACTGTTTTTT.

This clonotype was counted ten times or more. V usage is TRBV3-1 and J usage is TRBJ2-2, with 9 bases matching TRBD2. Germline trimming cut 3 bases from V and 4 bases from J; bases unmatched to any gene: 6. The CDR3 consists of 16 residues. Germline V gives CDR1 LGHDT, CDR2 YNNKEL (reference sequence). CDR3 nucleotides: TGTGCCAGCAGCCAGGCTAGCGGGATTTTCACCGGGGAGCTGTTTTTT. It codes for CASSQASGIFTGELFF.

This clonotype was recorded many times. The chain uses TRBV29-1 and TRBJ2-5; TRBD2 matches 10 bases. The CDR3 is made up of 15 amino acids. CDR1 is SQVTM and CDR2 is ANQGSEA in the germline V gene. V lost 3 bases and J lost 6; bases outside the gene matches: 10. The CDR3 nucleotides read TGCAGCGTTGATGGTAGCGGGGGGCCAAGTAAGACCCAGTACTTC. This encodes CSVDGSGGPSKTQYF. Full variable domain (remainder filled in from reference TRBV29-1 and TRBJ2-5): SAVISQKPSRDICQRGTSLTIQCQVDSQVTMMFWYRQQPGQSLTLIATANQGSEATYESGFVIDKFPISRPNLTFSTLTVSNMSPEDSSIYLCSVDGSGGPSKTQYFGPGTRLLVL.

In this sample, this clonotype turned up many times. The chain uses TRBV18 and TRBJ1-3; D is ambiguous. The CDR3 spans 17 residues. V lost 2 bases to trimming and J lost 2 bases, with 16 bases between them. In germline, CDR1 is KGHSH, CDR2 LQKENI. CDR3 sequence (DNA): TGTGCCAGCTCACCATCTGTATTCACCGGCACTGGAAACACCATATATTTT. This codes for CASSPSVFTGTGNTIYF.

This clonotype was seen ten or more times. This chain connects TRBV7-8 to TRBJ1-4, with D perhaps matching TRBD1 (6 bases). The ends were cut back, 7 bases at V and 0 bases at J, with 12 bases in the middle. Germline V gene data show CDR1 as SGHVS and CDR2 as FQNEAQ. This CDR3 spans 15 amino acids. The CDR3 here is CASTRGGATNEKLFF. CDR3 DNA: TGTGCCAGCACCCGCGGGGGCGCAACTAATGAAAAACTGTTTTTT.

The sample holds many counts of this clonotype. This rearrangement joins TRBV14 to TRBJ2-7; TRBD1 matches at 7 bases. The CDR3 is made up of 14 amino acids. Germline CDR1 is SGHDN and CDR2 is FVKESK. The J segment lost 6 bases and the V segment lost 3 bases, leaving 8 bases of the junction unmatched. The CDR3 region is CASSHIGGQGEQYF. CDR3 coding DNA: TGTGCCAGCAGCCATATAGGGGGCCAGGGCGAGCAGTACTTC.

Many counts were recorded for this clonotype. The CDR3: CSAWRYEQYF. The DNA for the CDR3 is TGCAGTGCTTGGCGCTACGAGCAGTACTTC. The chain combines TRBV20-1 with TRBJ2-7; D call uncertain. Trimming removed 5 bases from V and 3 bases from J, with 5 bases in between. In germline, CDR1 is DFQATT, CDR2 SNEGSKA (reference sequence). CDR3 size: 10 residues.

This clonotype was seen many times. V usage is TRBV4-1 and J usage is TRBJ2-2; 11 positions match TRBD1. Trimming removed 4 bases from V and 6 bases from J; junction bases left unmatched: 4. In germline, CDR1 is MGHRA, CDR2 YSYEKL. The CDR3 is 15 residues long. CDR3 sequence: CASSRPGQGAGELFF. The CDR3 DNA is TGCGCCAGCAGCCGCCCGGGACAGGGGGCCGGGGAGCTGTTTTTT.

This clonotype was recorded many times. V usage is TRBV28 and J usage is TRBJ1-1, with a weak D call TRBD1 (5 bases). This CDR3 region has 15 residues. Germline CDR1 and CDR2: MDHEN and SYDVKM. Trimming cost V 5 bases and J 6 bases, with 19 bases left between them. CDR3 sequence (DNA): TGTGCCAGCAGTGGGGCCCGAGGAGGGATCCCTGAAGCTTTCTTT. Its protein is CASSGARGGIPEAFF.

Many counts were recorded for this clonotype. This chain connects TRBV7-2 to TRBJ1-5; TRBD1 might be the D (6 bases). V gave up 6 bases and J gave up 5 bases, with 17 bases separating them. Germline loops: CDR1 SGHTA, CDR2 FQGNSA. This CDR3 is 15 amino acids long. In DNA form, the CDR3 reads TGTGCCAGCAGTTTACAGGGTTTGGGCGATCAGCCCCAGCATTTT. It is translated as CASSLQGLGDQPQHF.

Ten or more counts support this clonotype. The chain links TRBV7-9 to TRBJ1-5, with D hard to call. Deletions cut 5 bases from V and 9 bases from J, with 11 bases between. The CDR3 contains 12 residues. The germline CDR1 and CDR2 sequences are SEHNR and FQNEAQ (reference sequence). The CDR3 spells CASSPDDGPQHF. Written as DNA, the CDR3 is TGTGCCAGCAGCCCAGACGACGGGCCCCAGCATTTT.

This clonotype was counted a few times. The chain recombines TRBV29-1 with TRBJ2-5; D uncertain. The CDR3 is made up of 12 amino acids. Germline CDR1 reads SQVTM; CDR2 reads ANQGSEA. The ends were cut back, 3 bases at V and 1 base at J, with 6 bases in the middle. The CDR3 region is CSVESTQETQYF. The CDR3 DNA sequence: TGCAGCGTTGAGTCTACCCAAGAGACCCAGTACTTC.

There are many counts of this clonotype. The chain carries TRBV5-1 and TRBJ2-2; 11 bases match TRBD2. V shed 4 bases, J shed 4 bases, and the junction held 6 bases outside the gene matches. Germline-derived CDR1 and CDR2 are SGHRS and YFSETQ. The CDR3 loop spans 16 amino acids. The CDR3 DNA reads TGCGCCAGCAGCCCGGGACTAGCGGCCCTCACCGGGGAGCTGTTTTTT. Amino acid sequence: CASSPGLAALTGELFF. The full variable domain, rest sourced from reference TRBV5-1 and TRBJ2-2, is KAGVTQTPRYLIKTRGQQVTLSCSPISGHRSVSWYQQTPGQGLQFLFEYFSETQRNKGNFPGRFSGRQFSNSRSEMNVSTLELGDSALYLCASSPGLAALTGELFFGEGSRLTVL.

This clonotype occurred many times. The chain is built from TRBV15 and TRBJ2-3, with D tentatively TRBD1 (7 bases). The CDR3 is made up of 18 amino acids. CDR1 is LNHNV, CDR2 YYDKDF, per germline (reference sequence). Trimming removed 0 bases at V and 3 bases at J, with 19 bases between. In DNA form, the CDR3 reads TGTGCCACCAGCAGAGATCTCAGCGGCAGGGGGGTAACAGATACGCAGTATTTT. Translation: CATSRDLSGRGVTDTQYF.

This clonotype was picked up many times. J is TRBJ2-2 and V is TRBV7-9; D is uncertain. This CDR3 is built from 16 residues. Trimming shortened V by 2 bases and J by 0 bases, and 10 bases separated the two germline ends. Germline V gives CDR1 SEHNR, CDR2 FQNEAQ (reference sequence). The chain's CDR3 is CASSLPGQTNTGELFF. DNA for the CDR3: TGTGCCAGCAGCTTACCAGGCCAAACGAACACCGGGGAGCTGTTTTTT.

This clonotype was seen repeatedly, ten times or more. Written as DNA, the CDR3 is TGTGCCATCAGTGAGCAGACTAATGAAAAACTGTTTTTT. It codes for CAISEQTNEKLFF. This rearrangement joins TRBV10-3 to TRBJ1-4; D is unresolved. CDR1 and CDR2 (germline): ENHRY, SYGVKD. CDR3 length: 13 residues. V was trimmed by 2 bases and J by 2 bases, leaving 3 bases between them.

This clonotype was seen many times. V is TRBV5-1 and J is TRBJ1-1; the D is unclear. Germline V gene data show CDR1 as SGHRS and CDR2 as YFSETQ. The CDR3 totals 14 residues. The V end was cut by 0 bases, the J end by 0 bases, with 6 bases between. Written as DNA, the CDR3 is TGCGCCAGCAGCTTGGAGGGAGTGAACACTGAAGCTTTCTTT. Its translation is CASSLEGVNTEAFF.

This chain connects TRBV27 to TRBJ2-3, with D hard to call. The V end was cut by 4 bases, the J end by 4 bases, with 21 bases between. CDR1 is MNHEY and CDR2 is SMNVEV in the germline V gene (reference sequence). The CDR3 sequence is 17 residues long. The chain's CDR3 is CASSSSTLGVVSDTQYF. CDR3 bases: TGTGCCAGCAGTTCCTCGACCCTTGGGGTGGTTTCAGATACGCAGTATTTT.

CDR3 amino acids: CASSIRPRTEAFF. CDR3 DNA: TGTGCCAGTAGTATCCGACCGAGAACTGAAGCTTTCTTT. V is TRBV19 and J is TRBJ1-1; no definite D call. The CDR3 is 13 residues long. CDR1 LNHDA and CDR2 SQIVND come from the germline V gene (reference sequence). The V end was cut by 3 bases, the J end by 5 bases, with 10 bases between.

This clonotype was seen ten or more times. V gene TRBV5-4 combines with J gene TRBJ2-1; TRBD2 matches 9 bases. J lost 0 bases, V lost 5 bases, and 18 bases had no gene match. Per germline, CDR1 SGHNT and CDR2 YYREEE (reference sequence). The CDR3 totals 20 residues. The CDR3 is CASRFVGTSFKRSSYNEQFF. For the CDR3, the DNA is TGTGCCAGCAGGTTTGTCGGGACTAGCTTTAAAAGGAGCTCCTACAATGAGCAGTTCTTC.

This clonotype was picked up many times. CDR3 loop: CASSTDRGRENTIYF. DNA for the CDR3: TGTGCCAGCAGCACAGACAGGGGGCGGGAAAACACCATATATTTT. The genes are TRBV7-2 and TRBJ1-3; 10 bases fit TRBD1. V dropped 5 bases and J dropped 6; count of bases not matched to a gene: 7. Per the germline V gene, CDR1 is SGHTA and CDR2 is FQGNSA. This CDR3 region has 15 residues.

This sequence joins TRBV5-6 and TRBJ2-1; TRBD2 is a possible D gene (6 bases). V lost 5 bases and J lost 8, with 11 bases in between. The CDR3 has 12 residues. Germline loops: CDR1 SGHDT, CDR2 YYEEEE. The CDR3 region is CASRFSGDEQFF. CDR3 DNA: TGTGCCAGCAGATTTTCGGGGGATGAGCAGTTCTTC.